This TCR beta chain was recovered during a study of vaccination and CD4 T cells after COVID-19. A word on this clonotype: The antigen is not known.

Sequenced with the Oncomine TCR Beta short-read assay was DNA taken from cultured CD4+ T cells. TCRdb fed the PCR reads into MiXCR, producing one record per CDR3 protein. The table has approximately 13,000 distinct CDR3 sequences, over 50% seen once; the top ten hold approximately 9.5%. CDR1 and CDR2 (germline): SGDLS, YYNGEE. V gave up 4 bases and J gave up 5 bases; unmatched junction bases: 2. The CDR3 covers 13 residues. Treatment indicated: roughly 10-day PBMC culture with coronavirus spike peptide pools or control peptides (ViraFEST assay). Sample: CD4+ T cells from blood, cultured in vitro. The TCR originated in a human donor who had recovered from COVID-19. J is TRBJ2-7 and V is TRBV9; the match to TRBD1 covers 11 bases. The CDR3 region has the DNA TGTGCCAGCAGCCCGGGACAGGGGGACGAGCAGTACTTC. Its translation: CASSPGQGDEQYF.